The rows below give T cell receptor beta chains drawn from one sample of a study of blood T cell repertoires in COVID-19. Data came from immunoSEQ multiplex PCR; TCRdb stores just in-frame clones and leaves some out. The sample records about 210,000 clones, around 80% being singletons. Specimen: peripheral blood. These receptor sequences come from a man between 45 and 60 years old with active or convalescent COVID-19. The CDR3 runs from the conserved cysteine through the conserved F or W. D genes are given only for firm matches. Not all rows give a size; the values are once, few, many and, for expanded clones, a class.

J | D | V | size | DNA | CDR3
TRBJ1-6 | TRBD1 | TRBV18 | - | TGTGCCAGCTCACCCGGACAGGGGGTGGATTCACCCCTCCACTTT | CASSPGQGVDSPLHF
TRBJ2-7 | TRBD1 | TRBV2 | few | TGTGCCAGCAGGGGGACAGGGAAGAACGAGCAGTACTTC | CASRGTGKNEQYF
TRBJ1-6 | TRBD1 | TRBV4-2 | - | TGTGCCAGCAAAGCCAATGCGCGGACAGGGGACTATAATTCACCCCTCCACTTT | CASKANARTGDYNSPLHF
TRBJ2-5 | - | TRBV7-9 | - | TGTGCCAGCTCCCTCCAGTGGGCAGAAGAGACCCAGTACTTC | CASSLQWAEETQYF
TRBJ1-5 | - | TRBV16 | - | TGTGCCAGCAGCCAAGAGGGAGCGAGCAATCAGCCCCAGCATTTT | CASSQEGASNQPQHF
TRBJ2-5 | - | TRBV6-2/TRBV6-3 | - | TGTGCCAGCAGTTTTAGCCAGACCCAGTACTTC | CASSFSQTQYF
TRBJ1-1 | TRBD1 | TRBV7-9 | - | TGTGCCAGCAGCTTTACAGGGGCAGACACTGAAGCTTTCTTT | CASSFTGADTEAFF
TRBJ2-3 | TRBD1 | TRBV30 | - | TGTGCCTGGAGGGGCAGGGGGAGTTTAGCAGATACGCAGTATTTT | CAWRGRGSLADTQYF
TRBJ2-2 | - | TRBV5-1 | - | TGCGCCAGCAGCTTGGGCGGCAGCCACACCGGGGAGCTGTTTTTT | CASSLGGSHTGELFF
TRBJ2-5 | TRBD1 | TRBV28 | - | TGTGCCAGCAGGGGGGGACAGGGCTTTGGAGAGACCCAGTACTTC | CASRGGQGFGETQYF
TRBJ2-2 | - | TRBV19 | - | TGTGCCAGTAGTAGTGACATTTTCACCGGGGAGCTGTTTTTT | CASSSDIFTGELFF
TRBJ2-1 | TRBD1 | TRBV2 | - | TGTGCCAGCAGCGGTCAGGGGGCGGACTACAATGAGCAGTTCTTC | CASSGQGADYNEQFF
TRBJ2-3 | - | TRBV11-3 | - | TGTGCCAGCAGCCCCCGACTAGAAGCCACAGATACGCAGTATTTT | CASSPRLEATDTQYF
TRBJ1-2 | - | TRBV7-2 | - | TGTGCCAGCAGCTCCACGGGCAGGGGCCCTACGTATGGCTACACCTTC | CASSSTGRGPTYGYTF
TRBJ2-1 | TRBD2 | TRBV4-2 | - | TGTGCCAGCAGCCAAGTATTTTCGGGACTAGACTACAATGAGCAGTTCTTC | CASSQVFSGLDYNEQFF
TRBJ2-5 | - | TRBV27 | once | TGTGCCAGCGGAGGGTACCAAGAGACCCAGTACTTC | CASGGYQETQYF
TRBJ1-3 | - | TRBV19 | - | TGTGCCAGTAGTATCGGCGGACGCGGGGGGTCTACTTATGGAAACACCATATATTTT | CASSIGGRGGSTYGNTIYF
TRBJ2-3 | - | TRBV11-3 | once | TGTGCCAGCAGCTTAGGGGGGGGCACAGATACGCAGTATTTT | CASSLGGGTDTQYF
TRBJ1-5 | - | TRBV19 | - | TGTGCCAGTGATCGAGACAGGAATAGCAATCAGCCCCAGCATTTT | CASDRDRNSNQPQHF
TRBJ1-5 | TRBD1 | TRBV19 | - | TGTGCCAGTAGTGTTGGACAGGGGAGTCAGCCCCAGCATTTT | CASSVGQGSQPQHF
TRBJ2-1 | - | TRBV5-6 | - | TGTGCCAGCAGGGAACAGGGACCCTCGGACAATGAGCAGTTCTTC | CASREQGPSDNEQFF
TRBJ2-3 | - | TRBV9 | - | TGTGCCAGCAGCGTAGGGGCAGGGCCCACAGATACGCAGTATTTT | CASSVGAGPTDTQYF
TRBJ2-3 | - | TRBV7-9 | - | TGTGCCAGCAGCCCCCTGGAGGATACGCAGTATTTT | CASSPLEDTQYF
TRBJ1-5 | - | TRBV9 | - | TGTGCCAGCAGCCCCTGGGGAGGCAGCAATCAGCCCCAGCATTTT | CASSPWGGSNQPQHF
TRBJ2-3 | TRBD2 | TRBV30 | few | TGTGCCTGGTGTTCGGGACTAGCGGTTAGGGAATCGCAGTATTTT | CAWCSGLAVRESQYF
TRBJ1-6 | - | TRBV6-2/TRBV6-3 | once | TGTGCCAGCAGTCACGGACAGCCGGGGGGTTCACCCCTCCACTTT | CASSHGQPGGSPLHF
TRBJ2-5 | TRBD1 | TRBV12-3/TRBV12-4 | - | TGTGCCAGCAGTTCGGGACAGCAAGAGACCCAGTACTTC | CASSSGQQETQYF
TRBJ1-5 | - | TRBV4-1 | few | TGCGCCAGCAGCCAATTCGCCGGGACATCGAATCAGCCCCAGCATTTT | CASSQFAGTSNQPQHF
TRBJ1-1 | TRBD1 | TRBV10-2 | - | TGCGCCAGCAGTGAAGGGACAGGGGGCTCGGCTTTCTTT | CASSEGTGGSAFF
TRBJ1-1 | TRBD1 | TRBV20-1 | - | TGCAGTGCTAGTAACAGGGGGAGGACTGAAGCTTTCTTT | CSASNRGRTEAFF
TRBJ2-7 | TRBD1 | TRBV4-1 | few | TGCGCCAGCAGCTCAGGACAGGGGATGGACGAGCAGTACTTC | CASSSGQGMDEQYF
TRBJ1-2 | TRBD1 | TRBV5-1 | - | TGCGCCAGCAGCCTACAGACAGGGGGCAACTATGGCTACACCTTC | CASSLQTGGNYGYTF
TRBJ2-1 | - | TRBV30 | - | TGTGCCTGGAGTCCGCGAGTTAGTCCCTACAATGAGCAGTTCTTC | CAWSPRVSPYNEQFF
TRBJ1-1 | - | TRBV5-6 | - | TGTGCCAGCAGCCACTGGACTCGTCACACTGAAGCTTTCTTT | CASSHWTRHTEAFF
TRBJ2-3 | TRBD2 | TRBV10-3 | - | TGTGCCACAAGCGGGCGATCCGGCGGGGGGAGCACAGATACGCAGTATTTT | CATSGRSGGGSTDTQYF
TRBJ2-7 | - | TRBV6-6 | - | TGTGCCAGCAGTTACTCGAGCTCCTACGAGCAGTACTTC | CASSYSSSYEQYF
TRBJ2-3 | TRBD2 | TRBV5-1 | once | TGCGCCAGCAGCGGACGGCTAGGGAAGCGGGGGGACACAGATACGCAGTATTTT | CASSGRLGKRGDTDTQYF
TRBJ2-7 | TRBD1 | TRBV6-2/TRBV6-3 | - | TGTGCCAGCAGTACCTTTCCCGGGACAGGGATCTACGAGCAGTACTTC | CASSTFPGTGIYEQYF
TRBJ2-3 | TRBD2 | TRBV13 | - | TGTGCCAGCAGCCGTAGCGGGAGGAACACAGATACGCAGTATTTT | CASSRSGRNTDTQYF
TRBJ2-2 | - | TRBV10-3 | - | TGTGCCATCAGTGGAGGTAACACCGGGGAGCTGTTTTTT | CAISGGNTGELFF
TRBJ1-1 | TRBD1 | TRBV7-6 | - | TGTGCCAGCAGCTTCGGACAGGGGGCGCGAACTGAAGCTTTCTTT | CASSFGQGARTEAFF
TRBJ2-3 | - | TRBV30 | - | TGTGCCTGGAAGGGGGGGGCATCCCCAGATACGCAGTATTTT | CAWKGGASPDTQYF
TRBJ1-5 | - | TRBV18 | - | TGTGCCAGCTCACCATTGCGGGTAAATCAGCCCCAGCATTTT | CASSPLRVNQPQHF
TRBJ2-4 | TRBD2 | TRBV14 | - | TGTGCCAGCAGCCAACAGAGAAGCGGGAGGGCCGGAAACATTCAGTACTTC | CASSQQRSGRAGNIQYF
TRBJ2-7 | TRBD1 | TRBV5-1 | - | TGCGCCAGCAGGATCGACAGGGGGCCGTCCGAGCAGTACTTC | CASRIDRGPSEQYF
TRBJ2-1 | - | TRBV7-9 | - | TGTGCCAGCAGCTTAACGGCAGGGTTGTACAATGAGCAGTTCTTC | CASSLTAGLYNEQFF
TRBJ2-3 | TRBD2 | TRBV4-1 | once | TGCGCCAGCAGCCAAACGGCGCGGGAGGGCCCGGCAGATACGCAGTATTTT | CASSQTAREGPADTQYF
TRBJ1-3 | - | TRBV14 | - | TGTGCCAGCAGCCATCGGGGGACCGCCTCTGGAAACACCATATATTTT | CASSHRGTASGNTIYF
TRBJ1-6 | TRBD1 | TRBV28 | - | TGTGCCAGCAGTACTGGGGACAGGCAATCACCCCTCCACTTT | CASSTGDRQSPLHF
TRBJ1-6 | TRBD1 | TRBV7-2 | - | TGTGCCAGCAGCTCCCGACAGGGGCTTAATTCACCCCTCCACTTT | CASSSRQGLNSPLHF
TRBJ2-2 | - | TRBV9 | - | TGTGCCAGCAGCGCCTATGCCCTTTTAAACACCGGGGAGCTGTTTTTT | CASSAYALLNTGELFF
TRBJ1-3 | - | TRBV19 | - | TGTGCCAGTAGGGCGGTGGATGGAAACACCATATATTTT | CASRAVDGNTIYF
TRBJ2-7 | TRBD1 | TRBV6-6 | once | TGTGCCAGCAGTTACGAGTTCAGGGGGAATTACGAGCAGTACTTC | CASSYEFRGNYEQYF
TRBJ1-1 | - | TRBV30 | - | TGTGCCTGGAACCAAGGTGTAGGGGACACTGAAGCTTTCTTT | CAWNQGVGDTEAFF
TRBJ1-4 | TRBD1 | TRBV6-2/TRBV6-3 | - | TGTGCCAGCAGTCGTCCCGGGACAGGTTTGGCTGAAAAACTGTTTTTT | CASSRPGTGLAEKLFF
TRBJ2-7 | - | TRBV19 | - | TGTGCCAGTAGTAGGGGCTGGGGCGTCAACTACGAGCAGTACTTC | CASSRGWGVNYEQYF
TRBJ2-7 | TRBD1 | TRBV4-2 | - | TGTGCCAGCAGCCAATTCAGGGGGAATTACGAGCAGTACTTC | CASSQFRGNYEQYF
TRBJ1-6 | - | TRBV6-5 | - | TGTGCCAGCACCCTCCAGGGGTCCATTAATTCACCCCTCCACTTT | CASTLQGSINSPLHF
TRBJ2-1 | - | TRBV12-3/TRBV12-4 | - | TGTGCCAGCCACAGTGGTGTTAACAATGAGCAGTTCTTC | CASHSGVNNEQFF
TRBJ1-6 | - | TRBV7-9 | few | TGTGCCAGCAGCTCAGATTCACCCCTCCACTTT | CASSSDSPLHF